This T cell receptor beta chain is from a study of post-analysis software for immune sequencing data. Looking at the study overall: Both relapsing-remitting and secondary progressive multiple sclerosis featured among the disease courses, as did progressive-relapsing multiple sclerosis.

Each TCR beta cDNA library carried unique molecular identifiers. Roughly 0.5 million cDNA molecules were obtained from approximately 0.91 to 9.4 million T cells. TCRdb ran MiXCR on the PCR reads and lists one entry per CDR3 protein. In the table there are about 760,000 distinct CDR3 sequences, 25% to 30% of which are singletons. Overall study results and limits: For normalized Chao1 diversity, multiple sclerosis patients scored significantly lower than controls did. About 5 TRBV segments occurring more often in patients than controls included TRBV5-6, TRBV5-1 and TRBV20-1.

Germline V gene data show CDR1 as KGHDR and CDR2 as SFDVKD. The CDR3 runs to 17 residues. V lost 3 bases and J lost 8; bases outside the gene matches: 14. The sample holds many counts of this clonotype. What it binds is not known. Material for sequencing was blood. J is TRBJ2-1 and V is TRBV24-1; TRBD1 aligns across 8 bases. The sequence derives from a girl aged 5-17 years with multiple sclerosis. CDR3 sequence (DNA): TGTGCCACCAGTGATCCGAGGCAGGGGGCTAAAAGCTATGAGCAGTTCTTC. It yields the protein CATSDPRQGAKSYEQFF.